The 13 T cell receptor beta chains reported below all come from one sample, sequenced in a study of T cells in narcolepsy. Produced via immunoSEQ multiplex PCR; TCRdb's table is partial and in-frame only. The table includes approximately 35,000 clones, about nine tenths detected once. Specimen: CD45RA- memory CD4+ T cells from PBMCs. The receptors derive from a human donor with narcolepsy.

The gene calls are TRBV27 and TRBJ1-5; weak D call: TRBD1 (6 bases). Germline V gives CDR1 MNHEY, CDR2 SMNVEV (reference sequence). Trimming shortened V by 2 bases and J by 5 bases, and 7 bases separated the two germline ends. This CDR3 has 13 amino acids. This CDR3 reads CASSLNRDQPQHF. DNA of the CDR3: TGTGCCAGCAGTTTAAACAGGGATCAGCCCCAGCATTTT.

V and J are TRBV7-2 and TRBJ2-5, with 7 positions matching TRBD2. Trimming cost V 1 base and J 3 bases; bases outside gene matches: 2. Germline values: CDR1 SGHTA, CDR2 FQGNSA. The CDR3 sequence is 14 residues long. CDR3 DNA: TGTGCCAGCAGCTTAGAGCGGGGTAAAGAGACCCAGTACTTC. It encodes CASSLERGKETQYF.

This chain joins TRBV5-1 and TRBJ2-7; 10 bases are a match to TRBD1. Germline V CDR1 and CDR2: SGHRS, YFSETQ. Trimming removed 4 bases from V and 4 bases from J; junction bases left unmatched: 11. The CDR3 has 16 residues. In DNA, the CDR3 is TGCGCCAGCAGCCTCAACCCGGGACAGGGGTTGTACGAGCAGTACTTC. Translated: CASSLNPGQGLYEQYF.

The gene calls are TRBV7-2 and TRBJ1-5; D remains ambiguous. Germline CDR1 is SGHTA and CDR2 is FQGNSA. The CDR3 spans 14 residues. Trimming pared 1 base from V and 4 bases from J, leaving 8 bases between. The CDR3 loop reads CASSLESINQPQHF. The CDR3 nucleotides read TGTGCCAGCAGCTTAGAATCGATTAATCAGCCCCAGCATTTT.

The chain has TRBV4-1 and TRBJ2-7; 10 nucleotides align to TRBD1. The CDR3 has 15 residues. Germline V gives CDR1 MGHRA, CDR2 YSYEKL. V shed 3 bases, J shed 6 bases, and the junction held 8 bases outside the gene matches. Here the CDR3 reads CASSHAPGQGSEQYF. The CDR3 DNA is TGCGCCAGCAGCCATGCGCCGGGACAGGGGAGCGAGCAGTACTTC.

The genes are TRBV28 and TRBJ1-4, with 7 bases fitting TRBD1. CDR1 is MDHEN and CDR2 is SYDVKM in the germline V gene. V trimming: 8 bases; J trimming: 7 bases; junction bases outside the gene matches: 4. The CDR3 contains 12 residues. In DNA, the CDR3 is TGTGCCAGCCTGACAGGGAGTGAAAAACTGTTTTTT. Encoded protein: CASLTGSEKLFF. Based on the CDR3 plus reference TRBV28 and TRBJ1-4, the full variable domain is DVKVTQSSRYLVKRTGEKVFLECVQDMDHENMFWYRQDPGLGLRLIYFSYDVKMKEKGDIPEGYSVSREKKERFSLILESASTNQTSMYLCASLTGSEKLFFGSGTQLSVL.

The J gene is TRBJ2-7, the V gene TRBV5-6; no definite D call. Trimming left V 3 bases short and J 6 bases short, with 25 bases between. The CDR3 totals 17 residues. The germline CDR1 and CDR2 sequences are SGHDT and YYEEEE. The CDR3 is CASSSFAFGPRSSEQYF. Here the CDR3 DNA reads TGTGCCAGCAGCTCCTTCGCTTTTGGTCCTCGGAGCTCCGAGCAGTACTTC.

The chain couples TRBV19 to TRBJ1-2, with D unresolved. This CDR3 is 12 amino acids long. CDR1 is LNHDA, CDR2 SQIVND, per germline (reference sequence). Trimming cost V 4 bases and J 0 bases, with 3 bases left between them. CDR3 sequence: CASSRANYGYTF. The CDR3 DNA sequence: TGTGCCAGTAGTAGGGCTAACTATGGCTACACCTTC.

The CDR3: CASGLVGGQGNIQYF. DNA for the CDR3: TGTGCTAGTGGTTTGGTAGGAGGACAGGGGAACATTCAGTACTTC. The chain is built from TRBV12-5 and TRBJ2-4, with TRBD1 identical over 9 bases. Germline values: CDR1 LGHNT, CDR2 FRNRAP. The trim removed 0 bases at V and 7 bases at J, leaving 4 bases unmatched. The CDR3 has 15 amino acids.

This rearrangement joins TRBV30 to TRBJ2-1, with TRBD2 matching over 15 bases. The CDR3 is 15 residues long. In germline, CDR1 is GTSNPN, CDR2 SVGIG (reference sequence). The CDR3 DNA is TGTGGAGGGACTAGCGGGGGGATGGGTTACAATGAGCAGTTCTTC. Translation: CGGTSGGMGYNEQFF.

CDR3 bases: TGTGCCATCAGTGACCCCAGGGTAGCGGGATCCTCCGGGGAGCTGTTTTTT. Its translation is CAISDPRVAGSSGELFF. The V and J genes are TRBV10-3 and TRBJ2-2, with 8 bases fitting TRBD2. From germline, CDR1 is ENHRY and CDR2 SYGVKD. V lost 3 bases, J lost 6 bases, and 12 bases stayed unmatched. The CDR3 length is 17 residues.

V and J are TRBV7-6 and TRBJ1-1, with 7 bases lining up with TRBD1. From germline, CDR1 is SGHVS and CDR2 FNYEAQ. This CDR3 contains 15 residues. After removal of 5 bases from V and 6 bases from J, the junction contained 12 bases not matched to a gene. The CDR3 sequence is CASSNGDRAYPEAFF. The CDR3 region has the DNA TGTGCCAGCAGCAACGGCGACAGGGCTTACCCTGAAGCTTTCTTT. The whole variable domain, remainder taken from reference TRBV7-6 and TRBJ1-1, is GAGVSQSPRYKVTKRGQDVALRCDPISGHVSLYWYRQALGQGPEFLTYFNYEAQQDKSGLPNDRFSAERPEGSISTLTIQRTEQRDSAMYRCASSNGDRAYPEAFFGQGTRLTVV.

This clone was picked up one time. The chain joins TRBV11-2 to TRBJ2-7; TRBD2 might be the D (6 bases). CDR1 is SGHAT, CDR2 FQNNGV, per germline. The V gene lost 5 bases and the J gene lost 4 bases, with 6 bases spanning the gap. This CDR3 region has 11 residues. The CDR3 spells CASSAGYEQYF. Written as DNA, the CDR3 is TGTGCCAGCAGCGCGGGGTACGAGCAGTACTTC.